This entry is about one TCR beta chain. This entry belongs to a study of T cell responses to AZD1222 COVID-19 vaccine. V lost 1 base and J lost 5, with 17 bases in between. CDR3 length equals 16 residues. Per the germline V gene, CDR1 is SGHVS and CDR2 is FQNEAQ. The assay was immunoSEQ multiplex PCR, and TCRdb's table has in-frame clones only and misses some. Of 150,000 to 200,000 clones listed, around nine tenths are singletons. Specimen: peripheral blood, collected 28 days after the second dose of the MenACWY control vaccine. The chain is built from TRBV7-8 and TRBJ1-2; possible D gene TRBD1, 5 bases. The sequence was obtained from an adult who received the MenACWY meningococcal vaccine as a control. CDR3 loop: CASSLGSGGTPYGYTF. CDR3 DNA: TGTGCCAGCAGCTTAGGATCGGGGGGGACTCCGTATGGCTACACCTTC. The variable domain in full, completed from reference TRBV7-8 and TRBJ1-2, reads GAGVSQSPRYKVAKRGQDVALRCDPISGHVSLFWYQQALGQGPEFLTYFQNEAQLDKSGLPSDRFFAERPEGSVSTLKIQRTQQEDSAVYLCASSLGSGGTPYGYTFGSGTRLTVV.